This TCR beta chain was captured by sequencing in a study of technical replicates of blood from a few donors (dated by TCRdb to 2016 to 2017). Comment on this clone: Its binding antigen is unknown. Per-base qualities were not stored, and no clone one base away is much larger.

Receptor amplification or capture employed the immunoSEQ multiplex PCR assay. This is the immuneACCESS table as TCRdb keeps it, with only in-frame sequences that have V and J called. A part of the clones is gone; compared with another copy, unresolved V genes explain less than half, and the rest is unexplained. This sample has under 80,000 clones in its table, and approximately 97% of those were observed once. The top ten constitute approximately 0.2% of the sample. The CDR3 measures 12 amino acids from cysteine to phenylalanine. Just CDR3 DNA is preserved here, 36 bases in frame from base 1. V is cut back by 5 bases and J by 7 bases, with 4 bases in the junction unmatched. Based on the germline V gene (reference sequence), the CDR1 and CDR2 sequences are SEHNR and FQNEAQ.

The sample comprised T cells isolated from PBMCs. This sequence was found in a human donor in good health. The chain couples TRBV7-9 to TRBJ1-1; the junction holds 7 bases that match TRBD1. The CDR3 protein is CASSRGGSEAFF. The nucleotide sequence reads TGTGCCAGCAGCCGAGGGGGCAGTGAAGCTTTCTTT.